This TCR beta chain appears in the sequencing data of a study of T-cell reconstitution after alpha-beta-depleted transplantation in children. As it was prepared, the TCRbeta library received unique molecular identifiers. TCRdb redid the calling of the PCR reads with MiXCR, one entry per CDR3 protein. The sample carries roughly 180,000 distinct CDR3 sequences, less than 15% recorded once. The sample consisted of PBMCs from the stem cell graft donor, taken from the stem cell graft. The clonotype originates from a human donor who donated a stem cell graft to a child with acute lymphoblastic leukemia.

CDR3 sequence: CASSIGGLRSYNEQFF. The CDR3 DNA reads as TGCGCCAGCAGCATTGGCGGGCTTCGCTCCTACAATGAGCAGTTCTTC. The chain recombines TRBV5-1 with TRBJ2-1, with D possibly being TRBD2 (5 bases). V lost 4 bases and J lost 0, with 14 bases in between. Germline values: CDR1 SGHRS, CDR2 YFSETQ. This CDR3 is built from 16 residues. The variable domain in full, completed from reference TRBV5-1 and TRBJ2-1, reads KAGVTQTPRYLIKTRGQQVTLSCSPISGHRSVSWYQQTPGQGLQFLFEYFSETQRNKGNFPGRFSGRQFSNSRSEMNVSTLELGDSALYLCASSIGGLRSYNEQFFGPGTRLTVL.